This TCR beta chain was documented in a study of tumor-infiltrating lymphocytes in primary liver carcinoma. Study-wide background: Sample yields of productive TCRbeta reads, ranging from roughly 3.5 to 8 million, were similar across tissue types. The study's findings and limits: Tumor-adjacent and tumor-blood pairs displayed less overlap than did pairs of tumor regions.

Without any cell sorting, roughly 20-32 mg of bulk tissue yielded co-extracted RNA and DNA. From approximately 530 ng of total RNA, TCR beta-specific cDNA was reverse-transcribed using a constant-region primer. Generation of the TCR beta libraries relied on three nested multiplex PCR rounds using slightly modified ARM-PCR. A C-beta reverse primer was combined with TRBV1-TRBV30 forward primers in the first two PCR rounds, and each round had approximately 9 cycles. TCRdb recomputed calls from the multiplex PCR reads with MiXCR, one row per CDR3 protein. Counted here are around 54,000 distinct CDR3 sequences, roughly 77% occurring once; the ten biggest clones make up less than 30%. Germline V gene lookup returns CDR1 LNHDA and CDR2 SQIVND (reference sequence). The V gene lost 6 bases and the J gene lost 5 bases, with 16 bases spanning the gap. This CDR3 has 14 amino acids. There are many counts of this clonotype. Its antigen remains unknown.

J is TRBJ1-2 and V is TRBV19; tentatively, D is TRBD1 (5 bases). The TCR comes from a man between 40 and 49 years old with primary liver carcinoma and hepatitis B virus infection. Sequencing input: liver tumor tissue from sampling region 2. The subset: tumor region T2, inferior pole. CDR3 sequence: CASRTTGVPYGYTF. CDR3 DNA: TGTGCCAGTAGAACTACAGGTGTCCCTTATGGCTACACCTTC.